In its sample, the clone carrying this TCR beta chain was seen many times. No antigen is known for it. In patients chosen for sequencing, flow cytometry had shown CD8+CD57+ cell expansion. There were no patients without severe acquired aplastic anemia. Blood sampling was performed on the patients, and none of them had received therapy by then. This specimen comes from a study of CD8+CD57+ T cells in acquired aplastic anemia. Across the whole study: On average, sorted CD4+ and CD8+ cells gave approximately 3.1 ug of DNA.

V lost 5 bases to trimming and J lost 1 base, with 15 bases between them. CDR1 and CDR2 from the germline V gene are SGHTA and FQGTGA. The CDR3 runs to 16 residues. Investigators profiled TCR beta VDJ and CDR3 from genomic DNA template. TCRdb fed the reads into MiXCR, producing one record per CDR3 protein. Of around 200,000 distinct CDR3 sequences in the sample, approximately 50% were seen once. Points from the study as a whole: A set of 25 to 35 CD8+ CDR3 sequences was shared between patients and controls, and these sequences appeared highly expressed in patients.

The TCR sequence derives from a human donor with aplastic anemia. Sequences were obtained from sorted CD4+, CD8+, or CD8+CD57+ T cells (not recorded which) from PBMCs. The chain recombines TRBV7-3 with TRBJ2-1; tentatively, D is TRBD1 (5 bases). The DNA for the CDR3 is TGTGCCAGCAGCCAGGGCAGCTTTTATTCCTACAATGAGCAGTTCTTC. Residues: CASSQGSFYSYNEQFF.